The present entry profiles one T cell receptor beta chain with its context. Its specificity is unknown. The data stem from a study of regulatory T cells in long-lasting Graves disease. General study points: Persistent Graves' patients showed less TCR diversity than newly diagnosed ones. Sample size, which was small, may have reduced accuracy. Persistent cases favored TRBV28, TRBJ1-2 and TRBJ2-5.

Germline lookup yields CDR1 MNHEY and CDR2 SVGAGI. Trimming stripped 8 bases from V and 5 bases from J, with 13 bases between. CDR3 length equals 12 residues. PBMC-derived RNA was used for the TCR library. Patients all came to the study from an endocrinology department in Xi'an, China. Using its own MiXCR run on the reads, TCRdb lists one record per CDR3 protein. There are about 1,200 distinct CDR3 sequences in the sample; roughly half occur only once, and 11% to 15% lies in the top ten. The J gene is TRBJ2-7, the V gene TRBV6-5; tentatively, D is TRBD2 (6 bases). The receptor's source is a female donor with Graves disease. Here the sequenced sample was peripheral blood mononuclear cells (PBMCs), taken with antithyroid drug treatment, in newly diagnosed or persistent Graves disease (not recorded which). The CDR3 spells CASGASEHEQYF. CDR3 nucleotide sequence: TGTGCCAGCGGGGCTAGCGAGCACGAGCAGTACTTC.